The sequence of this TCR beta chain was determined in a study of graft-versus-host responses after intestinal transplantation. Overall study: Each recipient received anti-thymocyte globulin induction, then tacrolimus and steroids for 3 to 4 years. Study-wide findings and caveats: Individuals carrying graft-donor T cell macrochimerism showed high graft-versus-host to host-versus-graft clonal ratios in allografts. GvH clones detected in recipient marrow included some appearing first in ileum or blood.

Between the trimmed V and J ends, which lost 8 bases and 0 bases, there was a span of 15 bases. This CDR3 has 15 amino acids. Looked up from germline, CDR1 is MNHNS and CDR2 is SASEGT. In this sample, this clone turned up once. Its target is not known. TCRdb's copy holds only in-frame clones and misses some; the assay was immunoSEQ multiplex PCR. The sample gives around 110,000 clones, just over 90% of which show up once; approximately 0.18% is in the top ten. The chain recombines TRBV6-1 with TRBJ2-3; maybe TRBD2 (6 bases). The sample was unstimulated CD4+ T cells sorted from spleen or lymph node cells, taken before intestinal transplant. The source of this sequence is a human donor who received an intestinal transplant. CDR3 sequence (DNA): TGTGCCAGCTCCCCCCTGGGGACTAGCACAGATACGCAGTATTTT. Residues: CASSPLGTSTDTQYF.